The 5 T cell receptor beta chains presented below share a single source sample, sequenced in a study of cytomegalovirus exposure and HLA in healthy donors. PCR employed 60 Vbeta and 13 Jbeta primers. Libraries were prepared by immunoSEQ multiplex PCR; TCRdb keeps only in-frame clonotypes and omits some of them. The data show 100,000 or so clones, 83% seen once. Sequencing was carried out using PBMCs. The receptor source for this set is a man between 18 and 35 years old in good health and CMV-seronegative.

The rearrangement joins TRBV6-5 to TRBJ2-4; D is perhaps TRBD1 (6 bases). The CDR3 totals 15 residues. Germline CDR1 is MNHEY and CDR2 is SVGAGI. Trimming removed 2 bases from V and 5 bases from J, with 13 bases in between. The CDR3 reads CASSYLSRGENIQYF. For the CDR3, the DNA is TGTGCCAGCAGTTACCTCTCCAGGGGTGAAAACATTCAGTACTTC.

This clone appeared a single time. The chain recombines TRBV5-1 with TRBJ2-5, with D tentatively TRBD1 (6 bases). Trimming stripped 3 bases from V and 1 base from J, with 19 bases between. In germline, CDR1 is SGHRS, CDR2 YFSETQ. The CDR3 sequence is 17 residues long. CDR3 nucleotide sequence: TGCGCCAGCAGCTGGGACCTAAACAGGGAGACCCAAGAGACCCAGTACTTC. This translates into CASSWDLNRETQETQYF.

The chain employs TRBV7-2 and TRBJ1-2, with D tentatively TRBD1 (6 bases). V lost 2 bases and J lost 4, with 14 bases in between. Germline CDR1 reads SGHTA; CDR2 reads FQGNSA. This CDR3 has 15 residues. The CDR3 sequence is CASSLYPGDVYGYTF. CDR3 DNA: TGTGCCAGCAGCTTATATCCAGGGGACGTCTATGGCTACACCTTC.

The chain combines TRBV29-1 with TRBJ2-5; the D gene is possibly TRBD2 (5 bases). Near its end, the DNA agrees better with TRBJ2-7, so the J call may be wrong. The CDR3 length is 12 residues. CDR1 and CDR2 from the germline V gene are SQVTM and ANQGSEA. The CDR3 sequence: CSAQEVSYEQYF. For the CDR3, the DNA is TGCAGCGCCCAGGAGGTTTCCTACGAGCAGTACTTC.

V is TRBV5-4 and J is TRBJ2-7; the match to TRBD2 covers 7 bases. Germline loops: CDR1 SGHNT, CDR2 YYREEE (reference sequence). CDR3 length: 15 residues. The ends lost 4 bases at V and 0 bases at J; junction bases unmatched: 7. The CDR3 region has the DNA TGTGCCAGCAGCCGACTAGCCAGTAGCTCCTACGAGCAGTACTTC. This gives the protein CASSRLASSSYEQYF.